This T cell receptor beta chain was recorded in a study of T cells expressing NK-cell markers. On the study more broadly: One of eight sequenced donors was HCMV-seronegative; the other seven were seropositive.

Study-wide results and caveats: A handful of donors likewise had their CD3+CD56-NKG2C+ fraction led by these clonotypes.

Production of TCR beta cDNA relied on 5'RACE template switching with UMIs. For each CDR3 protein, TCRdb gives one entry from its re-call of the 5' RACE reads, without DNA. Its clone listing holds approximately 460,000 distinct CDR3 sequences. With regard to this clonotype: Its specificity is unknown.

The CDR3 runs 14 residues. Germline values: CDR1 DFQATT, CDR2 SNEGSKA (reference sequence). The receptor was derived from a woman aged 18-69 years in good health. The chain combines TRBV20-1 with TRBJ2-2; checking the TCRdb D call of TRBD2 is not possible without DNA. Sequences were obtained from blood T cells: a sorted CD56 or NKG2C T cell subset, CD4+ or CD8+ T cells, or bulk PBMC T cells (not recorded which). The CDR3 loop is CSAIGRAGTGELFF.